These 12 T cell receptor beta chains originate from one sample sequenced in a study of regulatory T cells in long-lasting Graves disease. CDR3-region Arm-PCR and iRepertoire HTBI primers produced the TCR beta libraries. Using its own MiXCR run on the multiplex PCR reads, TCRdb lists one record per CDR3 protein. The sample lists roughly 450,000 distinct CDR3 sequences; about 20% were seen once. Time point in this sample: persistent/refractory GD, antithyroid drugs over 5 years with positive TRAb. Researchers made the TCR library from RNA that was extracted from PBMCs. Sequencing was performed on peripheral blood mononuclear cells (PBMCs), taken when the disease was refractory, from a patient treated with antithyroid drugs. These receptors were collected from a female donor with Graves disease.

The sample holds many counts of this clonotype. The CDR3 spells CASSPQGTSYEQYF. As DNA, the CDR3 is TGTGCCAGCAGTCCACAGGGGACTTCCTACGAGCAGTACTTC. The chain has TRBV28 and TRBJ2-7, with D maybe TRBD1 (7 bases). The germline V and J ends were trimmed by 5 bases and 1 base, with 12 bases remaining between them. CDR3 size: 14 residues. Germline values: CDR1 MDHEN, CDR2 SYDVKM.

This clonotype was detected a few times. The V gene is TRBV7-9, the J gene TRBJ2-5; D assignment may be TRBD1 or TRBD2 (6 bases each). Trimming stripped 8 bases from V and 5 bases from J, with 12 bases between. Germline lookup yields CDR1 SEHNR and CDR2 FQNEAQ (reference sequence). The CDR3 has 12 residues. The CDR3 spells CASDRGPETQYF. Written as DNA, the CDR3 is TGTGCCAGCGACCGGGGGCCGGAGACCCAGTACTTC.

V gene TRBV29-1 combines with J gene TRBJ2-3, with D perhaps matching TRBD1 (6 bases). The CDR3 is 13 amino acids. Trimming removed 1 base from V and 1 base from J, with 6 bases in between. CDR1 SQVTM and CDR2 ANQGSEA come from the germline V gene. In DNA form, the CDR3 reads TGCAGCGTTGAAGGACAGGGCACAGATACGCAGTATTTT. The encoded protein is CSVEGQGTDTQYF.

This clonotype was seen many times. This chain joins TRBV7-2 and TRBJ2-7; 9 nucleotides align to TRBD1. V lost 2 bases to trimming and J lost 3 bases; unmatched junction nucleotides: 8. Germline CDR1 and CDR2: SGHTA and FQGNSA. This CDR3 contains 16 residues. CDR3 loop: CASSLRAGQGVYEQYF. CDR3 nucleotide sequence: TGTGCCAGCAGCTTAAGGGCGGGACAGGGCGTCTACGAGCAGTACTTC.

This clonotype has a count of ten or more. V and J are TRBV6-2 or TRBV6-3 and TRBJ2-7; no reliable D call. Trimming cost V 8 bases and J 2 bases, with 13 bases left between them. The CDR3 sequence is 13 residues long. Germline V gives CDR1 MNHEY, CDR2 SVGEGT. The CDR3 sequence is CASSTVGPYEQYF. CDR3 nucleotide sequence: TGTGCCAGCTCGACGGTAGGGCCCTACGAGCAGTACTTC.

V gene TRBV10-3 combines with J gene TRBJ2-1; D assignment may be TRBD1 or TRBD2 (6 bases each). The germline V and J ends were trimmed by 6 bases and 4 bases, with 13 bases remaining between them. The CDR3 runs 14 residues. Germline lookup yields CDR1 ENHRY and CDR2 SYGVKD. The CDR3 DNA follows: TGTGCCATCAGCCCCGGGGGCGATTACAATGAGCAGTTCTTC. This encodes CAISPGGDYNEQFF.

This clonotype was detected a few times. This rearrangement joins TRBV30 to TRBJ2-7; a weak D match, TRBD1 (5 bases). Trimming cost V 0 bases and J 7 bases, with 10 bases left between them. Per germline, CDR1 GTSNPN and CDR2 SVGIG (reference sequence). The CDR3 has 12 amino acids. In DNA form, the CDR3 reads TGTGCCTGGAGTGTCATGGCAGGGGAGCAGTACTTC. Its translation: CAWSVMAGEQYF.

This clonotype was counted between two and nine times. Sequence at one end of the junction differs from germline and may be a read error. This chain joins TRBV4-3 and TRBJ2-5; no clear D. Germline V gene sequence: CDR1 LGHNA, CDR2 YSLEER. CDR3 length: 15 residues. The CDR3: CASSQGTNLQETQYF. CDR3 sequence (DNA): TGCGCCAGCAGTCAAGGTACAAATCTACAAGAGACCCAGTACTTC.

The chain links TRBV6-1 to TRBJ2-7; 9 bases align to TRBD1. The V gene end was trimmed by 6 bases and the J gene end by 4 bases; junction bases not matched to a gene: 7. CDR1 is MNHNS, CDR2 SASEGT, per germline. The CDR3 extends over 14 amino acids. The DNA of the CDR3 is TGTGCCAGCAGAACCGGGACAGGGTGGTACGAGCAGTACTTC. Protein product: CASRTGTGWYEQYF.

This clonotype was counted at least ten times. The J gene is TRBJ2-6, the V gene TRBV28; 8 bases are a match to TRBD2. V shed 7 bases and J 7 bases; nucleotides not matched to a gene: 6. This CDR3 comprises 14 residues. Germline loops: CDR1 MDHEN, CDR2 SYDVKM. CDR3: CASTPGGGANVLTF. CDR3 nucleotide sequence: TGTGCCAGCACCCCGGGGGGGGGAGCCAACGTCCTGACTTTC.

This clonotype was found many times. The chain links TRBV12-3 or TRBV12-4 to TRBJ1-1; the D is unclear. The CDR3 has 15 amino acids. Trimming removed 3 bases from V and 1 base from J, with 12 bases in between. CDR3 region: CASSLFGSQNTEAFF. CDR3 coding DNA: TGTGCCAGCAGTTTGTTTGGCAGCCAGAACACTGAAGCTTTCTTT.

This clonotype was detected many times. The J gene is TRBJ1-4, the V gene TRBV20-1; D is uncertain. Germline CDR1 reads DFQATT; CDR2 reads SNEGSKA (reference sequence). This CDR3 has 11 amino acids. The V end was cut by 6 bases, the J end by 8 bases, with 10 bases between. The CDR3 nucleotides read TGCAGTGCCCCTCTATACGAAAAACTGTTTTTT. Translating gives CSAPLYEKLFF.